This TCR beta chain emerged from a study of cytomegalovirus exposure and HLA in healthy donors. Healthy bone marrow donors supplied every sample. V lost 3 bases, J lost 8 bases, and 2 bases stayed unmatched. The V gene's germline CDR1 is MNHEY and CDR2 SMNVEV (reference sequence). The CDR3 is made up of 14 amino acids. Primers for the PCR totalled 60 Vbeta and 13 Jbeta. Sequenced by immunoSEQ multiplex PCR; TCRdb stores in-frame clones only, minus some. The data show about 120,000 clones, with approximately 66% seen just once and about 8% held by the top ten. Points on this clone: No antigen is known for it.

Study results and limitations: As immune exposure information, only CMV serostatus was available.

The clonotype was recovered from a woman aged 40 to 50 in good health and CMV-seropositive. Sample: PBMCs. The rearrangement links TRBV27 to TRBJ2-1; 12 nucleotides match TRBD2. The CDR3 is CASSLTSGSHEQFF. Written as DNA, the CDR3 is TGTGCCAGCAGTTTGACTAGCGGGAGTCATGAGCAGTTCTTC.